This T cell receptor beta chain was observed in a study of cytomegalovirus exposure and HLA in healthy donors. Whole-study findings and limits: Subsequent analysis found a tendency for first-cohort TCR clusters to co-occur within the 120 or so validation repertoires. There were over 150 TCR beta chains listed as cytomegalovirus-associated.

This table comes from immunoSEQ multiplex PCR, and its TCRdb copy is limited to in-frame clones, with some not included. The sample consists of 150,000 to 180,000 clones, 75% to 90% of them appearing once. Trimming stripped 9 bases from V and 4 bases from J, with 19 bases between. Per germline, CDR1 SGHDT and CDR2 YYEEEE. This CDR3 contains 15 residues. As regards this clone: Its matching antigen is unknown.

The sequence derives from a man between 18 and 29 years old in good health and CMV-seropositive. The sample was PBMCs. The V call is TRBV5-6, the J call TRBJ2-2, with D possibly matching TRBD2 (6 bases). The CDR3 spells CATSGRVGGTGELFF. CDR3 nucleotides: TGTGCCACCTCCGGACGGGTGGGGGGCACCGGGGAGCTGTTTTTT.